The 6 T cell receptor beta chains below were found in one sample sequenced in a study of cytomegalovirus exposure and HLA in healthy donors. PCR amplification relied on 60 Vbeta primers (plus 13 Jbeta primers). Some clones are missing from TCRdb's copy, which holds only in-frame ones; the method was immunoSEQ multiplex PCR. The table has 130,000 to 150,000 clones, approximately 80% seen once. The sample comprised PBMCs. Receptors originate from a male donor in good health and CMV-seronegative.

The chain uses TRBV6-5 and TRBJ1-3; possibly TRBD1 for D (5 bases). This CDR3 has 15 residues. V dropped 6 bases and J dropped 0 bases, with 12 bases sitting between them. Germline loops: CDR1 MNHEY, CDR2 SVGAGI. The CDR3, as DNA: TGTGCCAGCAGAGTCAGACAGAACTCTGGAAACACCATATATTTT. As protein: CASRVRQNSGNTIYF.

The chain combines TRBV7-9 with TRBJ1-1; no definite D call. V shed 3 bases and J shed 0 bases, with 5 bases lying between them. From germline, CDR1 is SEHNR and CDR2 FQNEAQ (reference sequence). The CDR3 covers 13 residues. The CDR3 DNA is TGTGCCAGCAGCTTTACGGTGAACACTGAAGCTTTCTTT. Translating it yields CASSFTVNTEAFF. The whole variable domain, filled in from reference TRBV7-9 and TRBJ1-1, reads DTGVSQNPRHKITKRGQNVTFRCDPISEHNRLYWYRQTLGQGPEFLTYFQNEAQLEKSRLLSDRFSAERPKGSFSTLEIQRTEQGDSAMYLCASSFTVNTEAFFGQGTRLTVV.

V and J are TRBV5-6 and TRBJ2-1, with 15 positions matching TRBD2. This CDR3 has 16 amino acids. Germline trimming cut 0 bases from V and 9 bases from J; bases unmatched to any gene: 4. Germline CDR1 reads SGHDT; CDR2 reads YYEEEE. The CDR3 loop reads CASSLGGLAGGAEQFF. Written as DNA, the CDR3 is TGTGCCAGCAGCTTGGGGGGACTAGCGGGGGGCGCTGAGCAGTTCTTC. Full variable domain (rest looked up from reference TRBV5-6 and TRBJ2-1): DAGVTQSPTHLIKTRGQQVTLRCSPKSGHDTVSWYQQALGQGPQFIFQYYEEEERQRGNFPDRFSGHQFPNYSSELNVNALLLGDSALYLCASSLGGLAGGAEQFFGPGTRLTVL.

The V gene is TRBV7-2, the J gene TRBJ1-4, with TRBD1 as a possible D gene (6 bases). The CDR3 loop spans 14 amino acids. Germline V gene data show CDR1 as SGHTA and CDR2 as FQGNSA. V was clipped by 5 bases and J by 10 bases, with 17 bases between them. DNA of the CDR3: TGTGCCAGCAGCCCATCTCGGGACACGGCAAAACTGTTTTTT. This encodes CASSPSRDTAKLFF. Using reference TRBV7-2 and TRBJ1-4 for the parts outside the CDR3, the full variable domain is GAGVSQSPSNKVTEKGKDVELRCDPISGHTALYWYRQSLGQGLEFLIYFQGNSAPDKSGLPSDRFSAERTGGSVSTLTIQRTQQEDSAVYLCASSPSRDTAKLFFGSGTQLSVL.

This clone was observed a few times. The CDR3 region is CASSLWDGGAGEQFF. CDR3 DNA: TGTGCCAGCAGCTTATGGGATGGGGGGGCGGGGGAGCAGTTCTTC. The chain links TRBV7-3 to TRBJ2-1; possibly TRBD2 for D (7 bases). This CDR3 spans 15 amino acids. The V gene lost 2 bases and the J gene lost 10 bases, with 18 bases spanning the gap. CDR1 SGHTA and CDR2 FQGTGA come from the germline V gene. The variable domain in full, with the rest retrieved from reference TRBV7-3 and TRBJ2-1, is GAGVSQTPSNKVTEKGKYVELRCDPISGHTALYWYRQSLGQGPEFLIYFQGTGAADDSGLPNDRFFAVRPEGSVSTLKIQRTERGDSAVYLCASSLWDGGAGEQFFGPGTRLTVL.

The chain carries TRBV27 and TRBJ1-1; D is unclear. Between the trimmed V and J ends, which lost 3 bases and 12 bases, there was a span of 17 bases. Germline lookup yields CDR1 MNHEY and CDR2 SMNVEV (reference sequence). This CDR3 region has 13 residues. DNA for the CDR3: TGTGCCAGCAGTTTGTCGGGTGCTCCGTCCCCTTTCTTT. It codes for CASSLSGAPSPFF.